The next 14 T cell receptor beta chains were all read from a single sample in a study of glioma-infiltrating T cells. TCR alpha and beta CDR3 regions were amplified from RNA using iRepertoire nested multiplex PCR. TCRdb called the multiplex PCR reads again in MiXCR, with one record for every CDR3 protein. The sample holds around 350,000 distinct CDR3 sequences, around 38% seen once. The source material was glioma tissue, nonneoplastic brain tissue, or PBMCs (not recorded which). Receptor source: a human donor with low-grade glioma or glioblastoma, undergoing nonglioma brain surgery, or in good health (not recorded which).

This clonotype was detected once. The rearrangement joins TRBV11-1 to TRBJ2-7, with D possibly TRBD2 on 5 matching bases. Germline V gene sequence: CDR1 SGHAT, CDR2 FQDESV (reference sequence). Deletions cut 3 bases from V and 7 bases from J, with 19 bases between. CDR3 length equals 15 residues. Written as DNA, the CDR3 is TGTGCCAGCAGCTTGGGAGATAGCTCCTACAATGAGCAGTACTTC. Translating gives CASSLGDSSYNEQYF.

This clonotype was seen a few times. This sequence joins TRBV27 and TRBJ2-7, with 9 bases matching TRBD2. The trim removed 4 bases at V and 6 bases at J, leaving 7 bases unmatched. The CDR3 covers 14 residues. Germline V lookup: CDR1 MNHEY, CDR2 SMNVEV (reference sequence). The CDR3 nucleotides are TGTGCCAGCAGTTGGGCCGGGACTAGCTCCGAGCAGTACTTC. Its protein product is CASSWAGTSSEQYF.

Points on this clonotype: A read error may be the cause here, since a much bigger clone is one base away. The chain is built from TRBV20-1 and TRBJ1-1, with D tentatively TRBD1 (5 bases). V was pared by 4 bases and J by 0 bases, with 12 bases between. The CDR3 extends over 14 amino acids. Per the germline V gene, CDR1 is DFQATT and CDR2 is SNEGSKA (reference sequence). The CDR3 protein is CSATWGGLNTEAFF. In DNA form, the CDR3 reads TGCAGTGCTACCTGGGGCGGTTTGAACACTGAAGCTTTCTTT.

This clonotype showed up just a few times. The chain is built from TRBV20-1 and TRBJ2-5; 15 bases line up with TRBD2. After removal of 3 bases from V and 2 bases from J, the junction contained 10 bases not matched to a gene. The CDR3 covers 18 residues. The germline V gene has CDR1 DFQATT and CDR2 SNEGSKA (reference sequence). CDR3 sequence: CSASGLAGGPGGQETQYF. The CDR3 nucleotides read TGCAGTGCTAGCGGACTAGCGGGAGGGCCCGGGGGACAAGAGACCCAGTACTTC.

This clonotype appeared many times. The chain links TRBV6-2 or TRBV6-3 to TRBJ2-7; TRBD1 agrees at 9 bases. V trimming: 5 bases; J trimming: 4 bases; junction bases outside the gene matches: 6. Germline V gene data show CDR1 as MNHEY and CDR2 as SVGEGT. The CDR3 sequence is 14 residues long. CDR3 sequence (DNA): TGTGCCAGCAGTCTCGGACAGGGGTTTTACGAGCAGTACTTC. This translates into CASSLGQGFYEQYF.

Many counts were recorded for this clonotype. The chain joins TRBV29-1 to TRBJ2-1; no clear D. Per the germline V gene, CDR1 is SQVTM and CDR2 is ANQGSEA. This CDR3 is built from 14 residues. Trimming pared 5 bases from V and 2 bases from J, leaving 13 bases between. The CDR3 sequence: CSVKSPYAYNEQFF. CDR3 sequence (DNA): TGCAGCGTTAAGAGTCCCTACGCCTACAATGAGCAGTTCTTC.

The V call is TRBV15, the J call TRBJ2-1, with a tentative D call TRBD2 (5 bases). The germline V gene has CDR1 LNHNV and CDR2 YYDKDF (reference sequence). The V gene lost 0 bases and the J gene lost 2 bases, with 11 bases spanning the gap. This CDR3 has 16 amino acids. The CDR3 nucleotides are TGTGCCACCAGCAGAGATCGGGGTCTCACCTACAATGAGCAGTTCTTC. Protein product: CATSRDRGLTYNEQFF.

The chain uses TRBV3-1 and TRBJ1-5; D is undetermined. The CDR3 is 15 residues long. Germline lookup yields CDR1 LGHDT and CDR2 YNNKEL (reference sequence). Deletions cut 0 bases from V and 4 bases from J, with 10 bases between. This CDR3 reads CASSQDYVANQPQHF. In DNA form, the CDR3 reads TGTGCCAGCAGCCAAGATTATGTGGCAAATCAGCCCCAGCATTTT.

In regard to this clonotype: Likely a read error: the CDR3 ends without its conserved phenylalanine or tryptophan. V is TRBV20-1 and J is TRBJ2-1, with TRBD2 identical over 11 bases. The CDR3 spans 19 residues. V lost 6 bases to trimming and J lost 0 bases; unmatched junction nucleotides: 16. Germline V CDR1 and CDR2: DFQATT, SNEGSKA (reference sequence). The CDR3 DNA is TGCAGTGCAAAATTTCCGGGACTAGCGGTTGAACTCTCCTACAATGAGCAGTTCTTA. Amino acids: CSAKFPGLAVELSYNEQFL.

The rearrangement joins TRBV12-3 or TRBV12-4 to TRBJ1-2, with D maybe TRBD1 (5 bases). This CDR3 is 13 amino acids long. The V end lost 5 bases, the J end lost 0 bases, and 7 bases lay between the germline ends. CDR3 protein: CASSDSPNYGYTF. CDR3 coding DNA: TGTGCCAGCAGTGACAGTCCTAACTATGGCTACACCTTC.

The chain recombines TRBV6-2 or TRBV6-3 with TRBJ1-2; 7 bases align to TRBD1. After removal of 5 bases from V and 5 bases from J, the junction contained 8 bases not matched to a gene. The CDR3 length is 14 residues. Germline-derived CDR1 and CDR2 are MNHEY and SVGEGT. The CDR3 is CASSISPTGYGYTF. CDR3 in DNA: TGTGCCAGCAGTATCTCCCCGACAGGGTATGGCTACACCTTC.

V and J are TRBV13 and TRBJ1-1; D perhaps matches TRBD1 (6 bases). Between the trimmed V and J ends, which lost 6 bases and 5 bases, there was a span of 19 bases. Germline-derived CDR1 and CDR2 are PRHDT and FYEKMQ (reference sequence). CDR3 length: 15 amino acids. In nucleotides, the CDR3 is TGTGCCAGCAGGCTAGGGGGGCAGGGAAGAACTGAAGCTTTCTTT. Translation: CASRLGGQGRTEAFF.

V gene TRBV7-9 combines with J gene TRBJ2-1, with no clear D. This CDR3 is 11 amino acids long. CDR1 and CDR2 (germline): SEHNR, FQNEAQ (reference sequence). The V and J ends lost 7 bases and 7 bases respectively, with 8 bases between them. This CDR3 is CASIRWNEQFF. DNA of the CDR3: TGTGCCAGCATCCGTTGGAATGAGCAGTTCTTC.

This clonotype appeared a single time. This chain joins TRBV3-1 and TRBJ1-1; D gene uncertain. The germline CDR1 and CDR2 sequences are LGHDT and YNNKEL (reference sequence). CDR3 length: 15 residues. Trimming cost V 4 bases and J 5 bases, with 17 bases left between them. CDR3 bases: TGTGCCAGCAGCCCCTCGGACTCCCCGGGGACTGAAGCTTTCTTT. Translated: CASSPSDSPGTEAFF.